This T cell receptor (beta chain) was identified during a study of radiotherapy plus CTLA-4 blockade in lung cancer. At the level of the study: Patients showed objective responses in 18% of cases, and disease control was achieved by about 31%.

The assay was immunoSEQ multiplex PCR, and TCRdb's table has in-frame clones only and misses some. The data show some 67,000 clones, around 69% seen once. Of note for this clone: What it recognizes is unknown.

Study conclusions and caveats: The study found tumor-derived TCR clones expanded in blood after radiotherapy plus ipilimumab. Early blood T cell clone dynamics reportedly forecast response best, with interferon-beta.

CTLA-4 blockade using ipilimumab, together with focal radiation, was received by patients with chemo-refractory metastatic non-small-cell lung cancer. The CDR3 runs 13 residues. The germline gives CDR1 SGHRS, CDR2 YFSETQ. Trimming removed 5 bases from V and 3 bases from J, with 12 bases in between. The source material was peripheral blood, sampled from a patient treated with radiotherapy plus ipilimumab. This TCR derives from a human donor with non-small cell lung cancer whose response to radiotherapy plus ipilimumab could not be evaluated. Some clones in this sample may be carry-over from other donors' samples. The genes are TRBV5-1 and TRBJ2-7, with D possibly matching TRBD1 (6 bases). The CDR3 spells CASRVDRNYEQYF. The DNA of the CDR3 is TGCGCCAGCAGGGTTGACAGGAACTACGAGCAGTACTTC.